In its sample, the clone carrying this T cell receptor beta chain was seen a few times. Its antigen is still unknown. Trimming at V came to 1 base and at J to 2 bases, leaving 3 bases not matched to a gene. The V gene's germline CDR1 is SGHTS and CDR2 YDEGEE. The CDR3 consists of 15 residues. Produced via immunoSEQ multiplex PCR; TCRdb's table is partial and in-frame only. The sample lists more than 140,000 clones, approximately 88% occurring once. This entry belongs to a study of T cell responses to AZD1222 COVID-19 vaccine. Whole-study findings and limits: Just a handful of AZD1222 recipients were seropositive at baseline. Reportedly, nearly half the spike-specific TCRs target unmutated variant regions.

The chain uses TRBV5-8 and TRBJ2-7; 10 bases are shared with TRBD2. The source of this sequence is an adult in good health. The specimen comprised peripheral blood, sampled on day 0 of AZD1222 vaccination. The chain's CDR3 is CASSLTSGTTYEQYF. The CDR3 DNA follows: TGTGCCAGCAGCTTGACTAGCGGGACCACCTACGAGCAGTACTTC.